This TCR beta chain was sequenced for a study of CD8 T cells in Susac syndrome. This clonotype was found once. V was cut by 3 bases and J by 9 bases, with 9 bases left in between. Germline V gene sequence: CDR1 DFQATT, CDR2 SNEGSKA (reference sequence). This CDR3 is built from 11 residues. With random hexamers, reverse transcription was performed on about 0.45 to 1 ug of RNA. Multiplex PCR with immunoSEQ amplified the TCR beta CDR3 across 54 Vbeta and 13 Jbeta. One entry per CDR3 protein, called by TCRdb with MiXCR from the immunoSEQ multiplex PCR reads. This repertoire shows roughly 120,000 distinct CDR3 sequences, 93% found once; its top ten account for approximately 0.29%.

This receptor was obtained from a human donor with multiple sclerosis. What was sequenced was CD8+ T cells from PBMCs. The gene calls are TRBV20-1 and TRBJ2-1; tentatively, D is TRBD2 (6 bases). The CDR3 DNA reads TGCAGTGCTAGGGCCGGGGGTGAGCAGTTCTTC. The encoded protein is CSARAGGEQFF.